A selection of T cell receptor beta chains follows, all from one sample in a study of CD8+ T cells in alopecia areata. Libraries were prepared by immunoSEQ multiplex PCR; TCRdb keeps only in-frame clonotypes and omits some of them. This table holds about 200,000 clones, 58% found once. This specimen was CD4+ T cells sorted from blood, taken at week 24, from a patient treated with tofacitinib. These receptors originate from a human donor with alopecia areata. The CDR3 runs from the conserved cysteine through the conserved F or W. The D gene is left open where the match is weak. For some rows the clone size is stated as once, few or many, or as a class when expanded; others skip it.

clone_size | d_call | j_call | v_call | cdr3_nt | cdr3_aa
NA | TRBD1 | TRBJ2-7 | TRBV6-5 | TGTGCCACCCTCCGGGACAGGGTTACCCACGAGCAGTACTTC | CATLRDRVTHEQYF
NA | NA | TRBJ1-1 | TRBV30 | TGTGCCTGGAGTAGGACGGTTGACACTGAAGCTTTCTTT | CAWSRTVDTEAFF
NA | TRBD2 | TRBJ2-5 | TRBV7-7 | TGTGCCAGCAGCTCCGAACTAGCGGGGGGGCAGGAAGAGACCCAGTACTTC | CASSSELAGGQEETQYF
NA | NA | TRBJ2-2 | TRBV7-3 | TGTGCCAGCAGCTTCAAGCACAGCGCGAACACCGGGGAGCTGTTTTTT | CASSFKHSANTGELFF
NA | NA | TRBJ2-2 | TRBV6-6 | TGTGCCAGCGGGGTGATTCGCGGGGAGCTGTTTTTT | CASGVIRGELFF
NA | NA | TRBJ1-1 | TRBV19 | TGTGCCAGTAGTATGGGCATGTTGAACACTGAAGCTTTCTTT | CASSMGMLNTEAFF
NA | TRBD2 | TRBJ2-3 | TRBV7-2 | TGTGCCAGCAGCTTCCGACTAGCGGGTATGGGGACAGATACGCAGTATTTT | CASSFRLAGMGTDTQYF
NA | NA | TRBJ1-5 | TRBV23-1 | TGCGCCAGTCGGGGGCGCCGGGGCAATCAGCCCCAGCATTTT | CASRGRRGNQPQHF
NA | NA | TRBJ1-2 | TRBV7-2 | TGTGCCAGCAGCTACGGACCGGAGCGGACTATTGGCTACACCTTC | CASSYGPERTIGYTF
NA | NA | TRBJ2-5 | TRBV29-1 | TGCAGCGTTGAACCTGGGGCTTACCAAGAGACCCAGTACTTC | CSVEPGAYQETQYF
NA | NA | TRBJ1-2 | TRBV15 | TGTGCCACCAGCCCACGGCGTGGGGGAGACTATGGCTACACCTTC | CATSPRRGGDYGYTF
NA | TRBD2 | TRBJ2-5 | TRBV5-4 | TGTGCCAGCAACAACCGGGACTACGCGCAAGAGACCCAGTACTTC | CASNNRDYAQETQYF
NA | NA | TRBJ1-1 | TRBV5-1 | TGCGCCAGCAGCTTAACAGGGAGAGGGTGGACTGAAGCTTTCTTT | CASSLTGRGWTEAFF
NA | TRBD2 | TRBJ2-5 | TRBV29-1 | TGCAGCGTTTTCCCAGGCAGCGGGGCCCAAGAGACCCAGTACTTC | CSVFPGSGAQETQYF
NA | TRBD2 | TRBJ2-7 | TRBV27 | TGTGCCAGCACTCGGACTAGCGGGCTCTCCTACGAGCAGTACTTC | CASTRTSGLSYEQYF
NA | NA | TRBJ1-1 | TRBV5-1 | TGCGCCAGCAGCTATCTGGGGGGAGAGGACACTGAAGCTTTCTTT | CASSYLGGEDTEAFF
NA | NA | TRBJ2-3 | TRBV29-1 | TGCAGCCTTCTAGCCGGGACTAGCACAGATACGCAGTATTTT | CSLLAGTSTDTQYF
NA | NA | TRBJ2-7 | TRBV7-6 | TGTGCCAGCAGCTTAAACCGGGACTACGAGCAGTACTTC | CASSLNRDYEQYF
once | TRBD1 | TRBJ2-1 | TRBV25-1 | TGTGCCAGCAATACATTGACAGGGGATGACTACAATGAGCAGTTCTTC | CASNTLTGDDYNEQFF
NA | TRBD2 | TRBJ2-2 | TRBV11-1 | TGTGCCAGCACCGGCCCCCTTGCGGGAGCTGTCGGGGAGCTGTTTTTT | CASTGPLAGAVGELFF
few | TRBD1 | TRBJ1-5 | TRBV7-9 | TGTGCCAGCAGTCGGGACAGCCCGAATCAGCCCCAGCATTTT | CASSRDSPNQPQHF
NA | TRBD1 | TRBJ2-7 | TRBV29-1 | TGCAGCGTTGTGAGGGGACAGTCCTACGAGCAGTACTTC | CSVVRGQSYEQYF
NA | NA | TRBJ2-1 | TRBV5-6 | TGTGCCAGCAGCTTGGCCTCGAATGAGCAGTTCTTC | CASSLASNEQFF
NA | NA | TRBJ2-1 | TRBV29-1 | TGCAGCGTCAACGGACCGAGCTCCTACAATGAGCAGTTCTTC | CSVNGPSSYNEQFF
few | NA | TRBJ1-5 | TRBV5-6 | TGTGCCAGCAGCTTTCTGGGCACGGGAGTTCAGCCCCAGCATTTT | CASSFLGTGVQPQHF
NA | NA | TRBJ1-2 | TRBV4-1 | TGCGCCAGCAGCCAAGAATGGAACACTTTCCCGGGGGCGGACACCTTC | CASSQEWNTFPGADTF
NA | TRBD1 | TRBJ1-1 | TRBV27 | TGTGCCAGCAGTTTGACAGGGGACACTGAAGCTTTCTTT | CASSLTGDTEAFF
once | NA | TRBJ1-1 | TRBV29-1 | TGCAGCGTTGACCAATCAAAAGTCATGAACACTGAAGCTTTCTTT | CSVDQSKVMNTEAFF
NA | TRBD1 | TRBJ2-3 | TRBV10-3 | TGTGCCATCAGTGAGGGACAGGGAGATACAGATACGCAGTATTTT | CAISEGQGDTDTQYF
NA | TRBD2 | TRBJ2-5 | TRBV2 | TGTGCCAGCAGGGGCCTAGCGGACTACCAAGAGACCCAGTACTTC | CASRGLADYQETQYF
few | TRBD2 | TRBJ2-7 | TRBV5-4 | TGTGCCAGCAGCTTGGGAGCGGGGACCACCTACGAGCAGTACTTC | CASSLGAGTTYEQYF
NA | NA | TRBJ2-1 | TRBV7-2 | TGTGCCAGCAGCTTATGGATGGAGAGTGAGCAGTTCTTC | CASSLWMESEQFF
few | NA | TRBJ2-7 | TRBV29-1 | TGCAGCGCCTACACAGGAGGACGCTACGAGCAGTACTTC | CSAYTGGRYEQYF
few | NA | TRBJ1-1 | TRBV6-5 | TGTGCCAGCGCCCCAGCGGGCAGTCAGAACACTGAAGCTTTCTTT | CASAPAGSQNTEAFF
few | NA | TRBJ2-3 | TRBV29-1 | TGCAGCTTTGAACACACAGATACGCAGTATTTT | CSFEHTDTQYF
few | NA | TRBJ2-3 | TRBV7-2 | TGTGCCAGCAGCTCCCGTGTGGGAGATACGCAGTATTTT | CASSSRVGDTQYF
once | TRBD2 | TRBJ2-1 | TRBV7-9 | TGTGCCAGCAGCCCCACCTATGGCGGGAGTAGCAATGAGCAGTTCTTC | CASSPTYGGSSNEQFF
many | TRBD2 | TRBJ2-3 | TRBV11-2 | TGTGCCAGCAGCCTAAGCGGGAGGGATGGAGATACGCAGTATTTT | CASSLSGRDGDTQYF
few | TRBD1 | TRBJ2-1 | TRBV7-7 | TGTGCCAGCAGCCTACAGGGGGCTACGTACAATGAGCAGTTCTTC | CASSLQGATYNEQFF
many | NA | TRBJ1-3 | TRBV18 | TGTGCCAGCGGAGGCGCGAGCTCTGGAAACACCATATATTTT | CASGGASSGNTIYF
NA | TRBD2 | TRBJ2-1 | TRBV11-2 | TGTGCCAGCAGCTCCGGCCAAGGGACTAGCGGGACCGGTGAGCAGTTCTTC | CASSSGQGTSGTGEQFF
NA | NA | TRBJ2-3 | TRBV30 | TGTGCCTGGAGTCAAGGGGAGTTCGGAGATACGCAGTATTTT | CAWSQGEFGDTQYF
few | TRBD1 | TRBJ1-1 | TRBV25-1 | TGTGCCAGCAGTGCCGGGACAGGGAGACGGGCTGAAGCTTTCTTT | CASSAGTGRRAEAFF
once | TRBD1 | TRBJ1-5 | TRBV13 | TGTGCCAGCAGCCCAGGGACAGACATCCGGAGCAATCAGCCCCAGCATTTT | CASSPGTDIRSNQPQHF
NA | NA | TRBJ1-6 | TRBV5-1 | TGCGCCAGCAGCCTGGTGGGGCTCAGCTCCCTCCACTTT | CASSLVGLSSLHF
NA | NA | TRBJ2-3 | TRBV7-3 | TGTGCCAGCAGCTCCAGCTCAGCATCGCAGTATTTT | CASSSSSASQYF
NA | NA | TRBJ1-5 | TRBV4-3 | TGCGCCAGCAGCCAAGATTGGCAGGTCAATCAGCCCCAGCATTTT | CASSQDWQVNQPQHF
few | NA | TRBJ1-1 | TRBV29-1 | TGCAGCGCCACTGGCGATTACACTGAAGCTTTCTTT | CSATGDYTEAFF
NA | TRBD1 | TRBJ2-7 | TRBV28 | TGTGCCAGCAGACAAGGGACAGCAGGGTACGAGCAGTACTTC | CASRQGTAGYEQYF
NA | TRBD2 | TRBJ2-4 | TRBV7-9 | TGTGCCAGCAGCCATACCGGGACTAGTCGAAACATTCAGTACTTC | CASSHTGTSRNIQYF
NA | TRBD1 | TRBJ2-1 | TRBV7-2 | TGTGCCAGCAGCATGGACAGGGACAATGAGCAGTTCTTC | CASSMDRDNEQFF
NA | NA | TRBJ2-5 | TRBV7-9 | TGTGCCAGCAGTCCGACCGCGGCGGGCAGGCCGGGGGCCCAGTACTTC | CASSPTAAGRPGAQYF
NA | NA | TRBJ1-1 | TRBV2 | TGTGCCAGCAACCATCTTACAGTAAACACTGAAGCTTTCTTT | CASNHLTVNTEAFF